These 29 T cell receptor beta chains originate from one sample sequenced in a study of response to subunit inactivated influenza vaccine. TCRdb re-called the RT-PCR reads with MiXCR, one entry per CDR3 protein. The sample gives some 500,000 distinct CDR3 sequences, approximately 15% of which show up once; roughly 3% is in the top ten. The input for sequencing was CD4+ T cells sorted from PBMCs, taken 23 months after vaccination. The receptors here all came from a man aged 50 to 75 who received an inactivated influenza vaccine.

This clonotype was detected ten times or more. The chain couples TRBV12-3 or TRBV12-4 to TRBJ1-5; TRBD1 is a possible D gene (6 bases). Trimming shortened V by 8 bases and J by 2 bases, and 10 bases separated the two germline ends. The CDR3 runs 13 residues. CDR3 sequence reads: CASSAGGNQPQHF. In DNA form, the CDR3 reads TGTGCCAGCTCAGCAGGGGGCAATCAGCCCCAGCATTTT.

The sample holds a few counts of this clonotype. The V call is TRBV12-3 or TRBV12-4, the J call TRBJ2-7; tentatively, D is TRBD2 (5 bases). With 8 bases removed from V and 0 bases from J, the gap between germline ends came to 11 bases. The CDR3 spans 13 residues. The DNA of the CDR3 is TGTGCCAGCCGAAGCGACTACTCCTACGAGCAGTACTTC. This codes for CASRSDYSYEQYF.

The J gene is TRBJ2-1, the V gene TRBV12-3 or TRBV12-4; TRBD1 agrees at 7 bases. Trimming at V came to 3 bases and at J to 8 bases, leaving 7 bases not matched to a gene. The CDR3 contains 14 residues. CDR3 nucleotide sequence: TGTGCCAGCAGTTTGTCAGGGGGTGGGGATGAGCAGTTCTTC. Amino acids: CASSLSGGGDEQFF.

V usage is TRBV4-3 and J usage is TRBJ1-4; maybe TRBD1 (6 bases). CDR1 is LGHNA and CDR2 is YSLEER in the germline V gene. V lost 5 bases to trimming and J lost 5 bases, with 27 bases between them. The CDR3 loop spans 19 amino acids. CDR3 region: CASSEGRGVQQGKNEKLFF. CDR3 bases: TGCGCCAGCAGCGAGGGAAGGGGCGTGCAACAGGGCAAAAATGAAAAACTGTTTTTT.

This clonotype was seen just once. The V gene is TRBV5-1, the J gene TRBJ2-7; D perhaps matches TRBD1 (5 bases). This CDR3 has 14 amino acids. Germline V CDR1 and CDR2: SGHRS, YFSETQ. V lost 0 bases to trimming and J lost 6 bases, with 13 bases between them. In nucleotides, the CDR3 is TGCGCCAGCAGCTTGGAGCAGGGAAGGAGCGAGCAGTACTTC. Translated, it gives CASSLEQGRSEQYF. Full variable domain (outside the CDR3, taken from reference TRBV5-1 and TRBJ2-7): KAGVTQTPRYLIKTRGQQVTLSCSPISGHRSVSWYQQTPGQGLQFLFEYFSETQRNKGNFPGRFSGRQFSNSRSEMNVSTLELGDSALYLCASSLEQGRSEQYFGPGTRLTVT.

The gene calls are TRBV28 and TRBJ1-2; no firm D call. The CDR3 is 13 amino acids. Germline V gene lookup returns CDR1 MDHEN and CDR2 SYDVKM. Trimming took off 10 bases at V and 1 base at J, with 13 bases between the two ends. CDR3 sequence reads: CATGIPINYGYTF. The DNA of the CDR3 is TGTGCCACAGGAATTCCTATTAACTATGGCTACACCTTC.

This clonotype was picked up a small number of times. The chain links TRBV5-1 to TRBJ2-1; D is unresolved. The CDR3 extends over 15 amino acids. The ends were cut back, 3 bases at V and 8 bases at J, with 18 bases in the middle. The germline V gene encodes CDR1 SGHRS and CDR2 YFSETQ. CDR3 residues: CASSYGPTVKDEQFF. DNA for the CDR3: TGCGCCAGCAGCTACGGGCCTACAGTCAAAGATGAGCAGTTCTTC.

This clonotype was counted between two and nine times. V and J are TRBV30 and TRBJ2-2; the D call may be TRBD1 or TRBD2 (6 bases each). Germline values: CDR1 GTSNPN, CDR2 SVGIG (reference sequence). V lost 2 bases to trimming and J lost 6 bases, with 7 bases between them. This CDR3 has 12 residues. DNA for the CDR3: TGTGCCTGGAGTCGGGGGCCCGGGGAGCTGTTTTTT. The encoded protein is CAWSRGPGELFF. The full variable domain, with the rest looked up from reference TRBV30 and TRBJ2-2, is SQTIHQWPATLVQPVGSPLSLECTVEGTSNPNLYWYRQAAGRGLQLLFYSVGIGQISSEVPQNLSASRPQDRQFILSSKKLLLSDSGFYLCAWSRGPGELFFGEGSRLTVL.

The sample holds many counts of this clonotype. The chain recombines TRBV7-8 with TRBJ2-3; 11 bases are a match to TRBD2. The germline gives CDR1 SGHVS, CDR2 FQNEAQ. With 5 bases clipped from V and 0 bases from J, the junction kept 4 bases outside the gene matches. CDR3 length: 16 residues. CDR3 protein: CASSRRLAGSTDTQYF. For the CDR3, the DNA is TGTGCCAGCAGCCGAAGACTAGCGGGAAGCACAGATACGCAGTATTTT.

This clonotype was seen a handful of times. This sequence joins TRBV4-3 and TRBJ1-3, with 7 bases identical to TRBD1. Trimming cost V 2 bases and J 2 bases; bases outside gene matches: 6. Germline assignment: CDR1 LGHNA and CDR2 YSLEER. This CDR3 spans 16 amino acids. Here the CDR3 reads CASSQSHGTAGNTIYF. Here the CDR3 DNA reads TGCGCCAGCAGCCAATCGCACGGGACAGCTGGAAACACCATATATTTT.

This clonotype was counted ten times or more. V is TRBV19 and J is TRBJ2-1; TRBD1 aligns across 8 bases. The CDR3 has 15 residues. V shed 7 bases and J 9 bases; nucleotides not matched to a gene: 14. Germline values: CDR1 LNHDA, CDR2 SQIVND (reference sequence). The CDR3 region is CASIPAGTGISEQFF. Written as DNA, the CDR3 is TGTGCCAGTATCCCGGCGGGGACAGGAATTAGTGAGCAGTTCTTC.

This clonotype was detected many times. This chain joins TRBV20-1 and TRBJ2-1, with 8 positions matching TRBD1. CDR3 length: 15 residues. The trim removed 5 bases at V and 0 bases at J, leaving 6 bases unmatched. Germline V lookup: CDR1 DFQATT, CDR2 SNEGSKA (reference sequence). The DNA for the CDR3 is TGCAGTGCTCCGGGACAGGTATTCTCCTACAATGAGCAGTTCTTC. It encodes CSAPGQVFSYNEQFF.

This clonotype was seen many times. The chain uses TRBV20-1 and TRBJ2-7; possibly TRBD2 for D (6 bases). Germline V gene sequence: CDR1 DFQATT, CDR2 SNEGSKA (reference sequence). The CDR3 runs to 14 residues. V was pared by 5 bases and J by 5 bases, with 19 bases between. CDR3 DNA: TGCAGTGCTCCGATTTCAGGGAGGCTCGACGAGCAGTACTTC. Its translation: CSAPISGRLDEQYF.

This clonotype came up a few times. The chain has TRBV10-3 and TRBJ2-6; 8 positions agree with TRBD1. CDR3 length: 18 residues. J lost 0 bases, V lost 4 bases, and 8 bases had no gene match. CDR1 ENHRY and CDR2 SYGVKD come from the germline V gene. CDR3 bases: TGTGCCATCAGTGGGACAGGGAGGCGGAGCTCTGGGGCCAACGTCCTGACTTTC. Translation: CAISGTGRRSSGANVLTF.

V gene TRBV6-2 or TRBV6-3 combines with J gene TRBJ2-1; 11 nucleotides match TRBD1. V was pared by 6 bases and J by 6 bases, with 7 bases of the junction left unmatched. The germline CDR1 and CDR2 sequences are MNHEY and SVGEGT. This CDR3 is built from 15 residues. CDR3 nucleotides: TGTGCCAGCAGACCTCGGACAGGGGGCCCCAATGAGCAGTTCTTC. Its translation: CASRPRTGGPNEQFF.

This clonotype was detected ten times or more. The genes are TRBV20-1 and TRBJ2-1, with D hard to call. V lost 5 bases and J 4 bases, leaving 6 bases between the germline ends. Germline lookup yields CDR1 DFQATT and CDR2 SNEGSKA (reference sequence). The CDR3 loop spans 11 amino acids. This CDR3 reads CSADKYNEQFF. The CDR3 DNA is TGCAGTGCTGATAAGTACAATGAGCAGTTCTTC.

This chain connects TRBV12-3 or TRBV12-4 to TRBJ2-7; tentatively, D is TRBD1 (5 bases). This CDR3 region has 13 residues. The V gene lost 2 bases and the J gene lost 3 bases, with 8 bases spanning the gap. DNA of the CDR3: TGTGCCAGCAGTTTAACACAGGACTACGAGCAGTACTTC. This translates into CASSLTQDYEQYF.

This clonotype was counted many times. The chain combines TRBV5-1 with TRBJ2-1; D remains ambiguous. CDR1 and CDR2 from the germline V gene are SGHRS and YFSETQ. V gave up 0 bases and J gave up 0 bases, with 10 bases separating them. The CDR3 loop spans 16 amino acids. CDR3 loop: CASSLGQRSSYNEQFF. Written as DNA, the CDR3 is TGCGCCAGCAGCTTGGGGCAGAGGAGCTCCTACAATGAGCAGTTCTTC. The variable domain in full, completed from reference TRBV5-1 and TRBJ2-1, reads KAGVTQTPRYLIKTRGQQVTLSCSPISGHRSVSWYQQTPGQGLQFLFEYFSETQRNKGNFPGRFSGRQFSNSRSEMNVSTLELGDSALYLCASSLGQRSSYNEQFFGPGTRLTVL.

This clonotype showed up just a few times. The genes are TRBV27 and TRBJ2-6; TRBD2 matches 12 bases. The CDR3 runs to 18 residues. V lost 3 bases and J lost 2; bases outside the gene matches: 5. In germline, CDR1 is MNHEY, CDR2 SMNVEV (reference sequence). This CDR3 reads CASSLTSGSSAGANVLTF. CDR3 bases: TGTGCCAGCAGTTTGACTAGCGGGAGTAGTGCTGGGGCCAACGTCCTGACTTTC.

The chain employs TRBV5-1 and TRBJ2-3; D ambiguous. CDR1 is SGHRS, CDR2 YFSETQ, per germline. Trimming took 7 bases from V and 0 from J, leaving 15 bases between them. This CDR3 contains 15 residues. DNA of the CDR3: TGCGCCAGCTATCCAATGTCGGACAGCACAGATACGCAGTATTTT. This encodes CASYPMSDSTDTQYF.

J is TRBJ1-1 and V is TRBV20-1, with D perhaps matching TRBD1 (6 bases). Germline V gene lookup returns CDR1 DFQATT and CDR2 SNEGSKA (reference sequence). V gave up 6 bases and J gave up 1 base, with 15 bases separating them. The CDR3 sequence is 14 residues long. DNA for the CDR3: TGCAGTGCCCCAAACCAGGGACAGAACACTGAAGCTTTCTTT. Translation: CSAPNQGQNTEAFF.

The CDR3 DNA reads as TGTGCCACCAGTGGGGTGACAGATGGAACATCCTACAATGAGCAGTTCTTC. Its translation is CATSGVTDGTSYNEQFF. The rearrangement joins TRBV24-1 to TRBJ2-1; a possible D gene is TRBD1 (5 bases). The V end lost 5 bases, the J end lost 1 base, and 17 bases lay between the germline ends. CDR1 and CDR2 from the germline V gene are KGHDR and SFDVKD. The CDR3 is 17 residues long.

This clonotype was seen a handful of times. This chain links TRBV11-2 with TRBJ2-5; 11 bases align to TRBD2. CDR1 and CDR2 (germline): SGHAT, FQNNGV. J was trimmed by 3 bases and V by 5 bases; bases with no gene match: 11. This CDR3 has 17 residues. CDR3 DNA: TGTGCCAGCAGCGACCCCTGGGTAGCGGGGGGGAAAGAGACCCAGTACTTC. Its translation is CASSDPWVAGGKETQYF.

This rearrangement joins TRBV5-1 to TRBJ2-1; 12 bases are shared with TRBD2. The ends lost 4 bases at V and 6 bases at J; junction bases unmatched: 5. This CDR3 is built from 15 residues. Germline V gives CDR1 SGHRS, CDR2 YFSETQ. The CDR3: CASSATSGSINEQFF. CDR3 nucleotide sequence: TGCGCCAGCAGCGCGACTAGCGGGAGTATCAATGAGCAGTTCTTC.

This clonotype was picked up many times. The DNA of the CDR3 is TGCAGTGCTAGAGATCACGGTGGCAGATACAATGAAAAACTGTTTTTT. It yields the protein CSARDHGGRYNEKLFF. The chain employs TRBV20-1 and TRBJ1-4; D is ambiguous. The V gene lost 0 bases and the J gene lost 5 bases, with 16 bases spanning the gap. CDR3 length equals 16 residues. Germline V CDR1 and CDR2: DFQATT, SNEGSKA (reference sequence).

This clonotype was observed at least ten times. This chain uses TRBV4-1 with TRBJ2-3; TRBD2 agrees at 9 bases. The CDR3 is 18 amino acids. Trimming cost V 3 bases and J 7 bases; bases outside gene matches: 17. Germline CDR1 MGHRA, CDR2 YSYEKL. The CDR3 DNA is TGCGCCAGCAGCCAGACCCAAGGTTCGCGGGGGGGCCCAAATACGCAGTATTTT. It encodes CASSQTQGSRGGPNTQYF.

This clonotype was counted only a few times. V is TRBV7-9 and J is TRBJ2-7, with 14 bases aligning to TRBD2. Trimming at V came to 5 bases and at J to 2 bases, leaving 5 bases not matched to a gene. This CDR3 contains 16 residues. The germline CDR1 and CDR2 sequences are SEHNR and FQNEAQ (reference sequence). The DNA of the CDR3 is TGTGCCAGCAGCACGGGACTAGCGGGGGCCACCTACGAGCAGTACTTC. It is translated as CASSTGLAGATYEQYF. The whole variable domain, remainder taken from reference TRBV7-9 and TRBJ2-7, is DTGVSQNPRHKITKRGQNVTFRCDPISEHNRLYWYRQTLGQGPEFLTYFQNEAQLEKSRLLSDRFSAERPKGSFSTLEIQRTEQGDSAMYLCASSTGLAGATYEQYFGPGTRLTVT.

The CDR3 coding sequence is TGTGCCAGCAGCCAAGAGAGCGGGGGGGTAGAGACCCAGTACTTC. It encodes CASSQESGGVETQYF. This chain connects TRBV4-2 to TRBJ2-5; 10 bases map to TRBD2. The CDR3 covers 15 residues. V gave up 0 bases and J gave up 4 bases; unmatched junction bases: 2. Germline CDR1 is LGHNA and CDR2 is YNFKEQ.

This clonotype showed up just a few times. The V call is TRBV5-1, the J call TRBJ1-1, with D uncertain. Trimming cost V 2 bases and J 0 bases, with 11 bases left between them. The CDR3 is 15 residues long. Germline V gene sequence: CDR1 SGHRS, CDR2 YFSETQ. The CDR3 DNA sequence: TGCGCCAGCAGCTTTAGGACGGGGATGAACACTGAAGCTTTCTTT. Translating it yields CASSFRTGMNTEAFF.